The clone carrying this TCR beta chain was found a few times. The entry originates in a study of cytomegalovirus exposure and HLA in healthy donors. In germline, CDR1 is SGHRS, CDR2 YFSETQ. This CDR3 region has 15 residues. J gave up 4 bases and V 4 bases, and 7 bases lay outside the gene matches. PCR employed 60 Vbeta and 13 Jbeta primers. Sequencing was performed with immunoSEQ multiplex PCR; in TCRdb, only in-frame clones are kept and a portion is missing. In the table there are 150,000 or so clones, over 60% of which are singletons. Source material: PBMCs. V and J are TRBV5-1 and TRBJ1-2; 10 bases map to TRBD1. This TCR derives from a male donor in good health and CMV-seronegative. The CDR3 spells CASSNRDRGGYGYTF. CDR3 coding DNA: TGCGCCAGCAGCAACCGGGACAGGGGAGGCTATGGCTACACCTTC.